This entry concerns a single TCR beta chain. The CDR3 length is 17 residues. Germline loops: CDR1 ENHRY, CDR2 SYGVKD. The V end was cut by 6 bases, the J end by 2 bases, with 19 bases between. The sample is drawn from a study of blood T cell repertoires in COVID-19. In the original workflow: Amplification of reference gene primers was used by the study to estimate nucleated cell counts. Generated by immunoSEQ multiplex PCR, the TCRdb table keeps only in-frame clones and is missing some. V, J and clone size are taken as reported in that table, and D and trimming were inferred from the DNA itself. The profile shows roughly 230,000 clones, roughly 84% of them singletons. Those enrolled, adults aged roughly 18 to 89 years, came from around 25 US areas.

The rearrangement joins TRBV10-3 to TRBJ2-2, with D possibly matching TRBD1 (5 bases). The sequence was obtained from a woman in her fifties or sixties who had been exposed to COVID-19. The specimen was PBMCs or T cells enriched from blood (not recorded which). This chain's CDR3 is CAIRERSQGRNTGELFF. The CDR3 DNA reads TGTGCCATCAGAGAAAGATCCCAGGGCCGTAACACCGGGGAGCTGTTTTTT.